These 2 T cell receptor beta chains were sequenced from one sample in a study of blood T cell repertoires in COVID-19. Sequenced by immunoSEQ multiplex PCR; TCRdb stores in-frame clones only, minus some. The data hold more than 50,000 clones, with about 80% observed a single time. Sequencing was done on a sample of peripheral blood. The receptors originated from a woman of 80 years or more with acute or convalescent COVID-19.

The chain couples TRBV19 to TRBJ2-2, with a tentative D call TRBD1 (6 bases). The CDR3 is 15 residues long. Trimming cost V 4 bases and J 8 bases, with 17 bases left between them. The germline V gene has CDR1 LNHDA and CDR2 SQIVND (reference sequence). CDR3 loop: CASSRTQGIKGELFF. In DNA form, the CDR3 reads TGTGCCAGTAGTAGGACCCAGGGGATTAAGGGGGAGCTGTTTTTT. Drawing the rest from reference TRBV19 and TRBJ2-2, the complete variable domain is DGGITQSPKYLFRKEGQNVTLSCEQNLNHDAMYWYRQDPGQGLRLIYYSQIVNDFQKGDIAEGYSVSREKKESFPLTVTSAQKNPTAFYLCASSRTQGIKGELFFGEGSRLTVL.

The V gene is TRBV7-3, the J gene TRBJ2-1; the match to TRBD2 covers 7 bases. The CDR3 loop spans 15 amino acids. The junction had 3 bases not matched to a gene; V was cut back by 4 bases and J by 0 bases. Germline CDR1 SGHTA, CDR2 FQGTGA. The CDR3 nucleotides read TGTGCCAGCAGCTCAGCGGGGAGCTCCTACAATGAGCAGTTCTTC. Translating it yields CASSSAGSSYNEQFF.